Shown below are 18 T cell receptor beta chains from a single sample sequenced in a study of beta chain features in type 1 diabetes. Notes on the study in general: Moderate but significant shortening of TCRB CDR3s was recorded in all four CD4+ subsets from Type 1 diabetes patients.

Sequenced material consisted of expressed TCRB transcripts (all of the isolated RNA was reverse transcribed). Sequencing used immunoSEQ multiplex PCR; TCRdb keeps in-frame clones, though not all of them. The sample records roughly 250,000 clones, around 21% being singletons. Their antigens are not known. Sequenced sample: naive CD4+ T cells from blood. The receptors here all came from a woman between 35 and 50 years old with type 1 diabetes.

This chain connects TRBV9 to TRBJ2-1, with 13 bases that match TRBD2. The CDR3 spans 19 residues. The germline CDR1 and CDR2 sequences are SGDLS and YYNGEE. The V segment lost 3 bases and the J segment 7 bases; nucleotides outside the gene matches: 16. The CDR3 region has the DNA TGTGCCAGCAGCGAGACCGGGACACAGACTAGCGGGAGGAATAATGAGCAGTTCTTC. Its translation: CASSETGTQTSGRNNEQFF.

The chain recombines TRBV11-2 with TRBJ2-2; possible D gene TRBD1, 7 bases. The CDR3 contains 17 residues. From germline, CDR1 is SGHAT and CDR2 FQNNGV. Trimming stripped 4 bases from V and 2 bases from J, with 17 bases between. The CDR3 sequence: CASSWLRGTDNTGELFF. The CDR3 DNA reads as TGTGCCAGCAGCTGGCTCCGGGGGACAGATAACACCGGGGAGCTGTTTTTT.

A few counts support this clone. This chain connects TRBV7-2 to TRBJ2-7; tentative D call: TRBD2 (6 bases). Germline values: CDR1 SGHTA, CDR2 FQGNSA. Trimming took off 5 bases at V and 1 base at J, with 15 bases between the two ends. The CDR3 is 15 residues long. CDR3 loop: CASSPEGLVSYEQYF. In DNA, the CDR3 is TGTGCCAGCAGCCCGGAGGGGTTAGTGTCCTACGAGCAGTACTTC.

CDR3 DNA: TGTGCCAGCTACCGCGGGACTAGCGGGAGTAATGAGCAGTTCTTC. It translates to CASYRGTSGSNEQFF. This rearrangement joins TRBV2 to TRBJ2-1; TRBD2 agrees at 14 bases. From germline, CDR1 is SNHLY and CDR2 FYNNEI. Trimming removed 8 bases from V and 7 bases from J; junction bases left unmatched: 7. The CDR3 sequence is 15 residues long.

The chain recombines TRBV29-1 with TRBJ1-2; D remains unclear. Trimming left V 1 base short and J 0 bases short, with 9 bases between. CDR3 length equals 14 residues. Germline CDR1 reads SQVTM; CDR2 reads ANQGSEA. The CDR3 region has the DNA TGCAGCGTTGAAGCTAGAAGGACTAACTATGGCTACACCTTC. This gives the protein CSVEARRTNYGYTF.

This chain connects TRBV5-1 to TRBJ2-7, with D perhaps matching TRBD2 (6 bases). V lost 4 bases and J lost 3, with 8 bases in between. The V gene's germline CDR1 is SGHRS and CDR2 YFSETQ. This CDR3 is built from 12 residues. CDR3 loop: CASSPTSYEQYF. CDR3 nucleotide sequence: TGCGCCAGCAGCCCGACTAGCTACGAGCAGTACTTC. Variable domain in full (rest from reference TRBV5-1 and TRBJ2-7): KAGVTQTPRYLIKTRGQQVTLSCSPISGHRSVSWYQQTPGQGLQFLFEYFSETQRNKGNFPGRFSGRQFSNSRSEMNVSTLELGDSALYLCASSPTSYEQYFGPGTRLTVT.

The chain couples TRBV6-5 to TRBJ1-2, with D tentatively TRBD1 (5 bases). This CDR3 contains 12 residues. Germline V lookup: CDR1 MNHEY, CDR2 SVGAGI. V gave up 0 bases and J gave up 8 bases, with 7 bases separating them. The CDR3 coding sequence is TGTGCCAGCAGTTACTCAGGGGAAGGCTACACCTTC. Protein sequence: CASSYSGEGYTF.

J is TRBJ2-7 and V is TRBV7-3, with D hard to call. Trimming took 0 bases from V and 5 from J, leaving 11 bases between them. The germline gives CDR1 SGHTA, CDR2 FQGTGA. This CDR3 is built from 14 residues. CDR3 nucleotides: TGTGCCAGCAGCTTAACGGGCGCGTTTAACGAGCAGTACTTC. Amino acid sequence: CASSLTGAFNEQYF.

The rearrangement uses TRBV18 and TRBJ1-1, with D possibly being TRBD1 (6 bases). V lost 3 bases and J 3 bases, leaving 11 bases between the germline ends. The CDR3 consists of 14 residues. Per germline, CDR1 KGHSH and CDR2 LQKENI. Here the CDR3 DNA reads TGTGCCAGCTCACCCGACAGGACTCACACTGAAGCTTTCTTT. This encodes CASSPDRTHTEAFF.

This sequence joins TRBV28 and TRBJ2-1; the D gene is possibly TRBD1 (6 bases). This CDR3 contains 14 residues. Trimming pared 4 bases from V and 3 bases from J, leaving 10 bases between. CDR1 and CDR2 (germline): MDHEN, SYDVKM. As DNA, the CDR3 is TGTGCCAGCAGTTCTCAGGACAGCTACAATGAGCAGTTCTTC. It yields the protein CASSSQDSYNEQFF.

The CDR3 DNA is TGTGCCAGCACCCCTGGGGGGGCGCGAGAGACCCAGTACTTC. Translation: CASTPGGARETQYF. This sequence joins TRBV28 and TRBJ2-5, with D possibly TRBD2 on 7 matching bases. Germline lookup yields CDR1 MDHEN and CDR2 SYDVKM. The CDR3 totals 14 residues. V lost 7 bases to trimming and J lost 4 bases, with 16 bases between them.

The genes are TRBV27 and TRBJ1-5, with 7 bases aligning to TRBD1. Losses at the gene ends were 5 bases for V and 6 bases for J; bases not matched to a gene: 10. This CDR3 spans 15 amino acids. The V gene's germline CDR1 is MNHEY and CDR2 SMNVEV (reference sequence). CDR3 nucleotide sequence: TGTGCCAGCAGTCCCGACAGGGACCTCGGTCAGCCCCAGCATTTT. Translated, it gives CASSPDRDLGQPQHF.

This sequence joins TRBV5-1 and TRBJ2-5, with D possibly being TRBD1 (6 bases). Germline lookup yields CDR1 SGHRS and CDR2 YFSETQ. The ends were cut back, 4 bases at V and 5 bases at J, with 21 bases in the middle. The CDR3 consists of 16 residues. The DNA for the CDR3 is TGCGCCAGCAGCCCCGCGATGGGGGCGCGTGGGGAGACCCAGTACTTC. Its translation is CASSPAMGARGETQYF. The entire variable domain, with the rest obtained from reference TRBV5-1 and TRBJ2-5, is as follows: KAGVTQTPRYLIKTRGQQVTLSCSPISGHRSVSWYQQTPGQGLQFLFEYFSETQRNKGNFPGRFSGRQFSNSRSEMNVSTLELGDSALYLCASSPAMGARGETQYFGPGTRLLVL.

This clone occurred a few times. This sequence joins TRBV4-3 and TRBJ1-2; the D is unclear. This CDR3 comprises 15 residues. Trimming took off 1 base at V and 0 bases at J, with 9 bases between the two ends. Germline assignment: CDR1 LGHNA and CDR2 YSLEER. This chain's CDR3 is CASSQADSSNYGYTF. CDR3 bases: TGCGCCAGCAGCCAAGCTGACTCTTCTAACTATGGCTACACCTTC.

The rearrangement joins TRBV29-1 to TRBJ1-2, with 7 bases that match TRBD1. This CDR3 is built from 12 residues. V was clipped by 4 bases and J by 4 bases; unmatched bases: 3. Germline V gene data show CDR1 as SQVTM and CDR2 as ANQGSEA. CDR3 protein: CSVATGAYGYTF. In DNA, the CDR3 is TGCAGCGTTGCAACAGGGGCCTATGGCTACACCTTC.

The DNA for the CDR3 is TGCAGCGTTGCAGGGTCCTACGAGCAGTACTTC. Its translation: CSVAGSYEQYF. The chain combines TRBV29-1 with TRBJ2-7; tentative D call: TRBD1 (5 bases). Germline values: CDR1 SQVTM, CDR2 ANQGSEA. The CDR3 spans 11 residues. Trimming removed 4 bases at V and 1 base at J, with 5 bases between.

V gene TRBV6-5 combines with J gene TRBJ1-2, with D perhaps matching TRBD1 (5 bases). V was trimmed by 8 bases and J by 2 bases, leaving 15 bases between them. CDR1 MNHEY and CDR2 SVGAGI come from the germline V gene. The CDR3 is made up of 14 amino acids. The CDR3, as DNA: TGTGCCAGCGGCGGTAGGGGCTTAAACTATGGCTACACCTTC. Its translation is CASGGRGLNYGYTF.

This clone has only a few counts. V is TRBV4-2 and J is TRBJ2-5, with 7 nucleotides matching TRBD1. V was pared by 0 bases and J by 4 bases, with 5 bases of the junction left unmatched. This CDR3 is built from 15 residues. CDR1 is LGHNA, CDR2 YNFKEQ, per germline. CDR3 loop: CASSQEQGLRETQYF. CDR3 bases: TGTGCCAGCAGCCAAGAACAGGGGCTGAGAGAGACCCAGTACTTC.